The present T cell receptor (beta chain) was sequenced within a study of STAT3 mutations in large granular lymphocyte leukemia. As concerns this clone: As yet, its antigen is unknown.

Each sample's TCRbeta library yielded on average about 41,000 productive templates. Profiled with immunoSEQ multiplex PCR; TCRdb holds only in-frame clones, not every one. The top ten hold around 35% of the sample, which has about 13,000 clones, about nine tenths seen once. Study observations and caveats: Variable sampling intervals and differing treatment regimens complicated linking therapy response to TCR clonal burden changes. Some patients had persisting codominant clonotypes that could mask small clones. Clonal expansion was inferred from samples taken at other timepoints. Every T-LGLL patient had at least one immunodominant TCRbeta clonotype.

The CDR3 spans 14 residues. Trimming shortened V by 6 bases and J by 5 bases, and 13 bases separated the two germline ends. CDR1 MNHEY and CDR2 SVGAGI come from the germline V gene. The sequenced material came from peripheral blood mononuclear cells. The clonotype originates from a man aged 35 to 55 with T-cell large granular lymphocyte leukemia. Some clones in this sample may be carry-over from other donors' samples. The V gene is TRBV6-5, the J gene TRBJ2-2, with D possibly being TRBD1 (6 bases). The CDR3 DNA sequence: TGTGCCAGCAGGCTACAGGGACCGACCGGGGAGCTGTTTTTT. Residues: CASRLQGPTGELFF.